The rows below give T cell receptor beta chains drawn from one sample of a study of neurological immune-mediated disorders. A single record per CDR3 protein comes from TCRdb applying MiXCR to the 5' RACE reads. The sample gives about 21,000 distinct CDR3 sequences, about 6.2% of which show up once; approximately 49% is in the top ten. The source material was CD8+ T cells from blood. The receptors come from a man between 18 and 29 years old in good health. Each CDR3 is given with its conserved first and last residue. D genes are given only for firm matches. Part of the rows lack a size; the others show once, few, many or a class for expanded clones.

clone size: many
D gene: TRBD1
J gene: TRBJ2-7
V gene: TRBV29-1
CDR3 protein: CSVEDPGTETYEQYF
CDR3 DNA: TGCAGCGTTGAAGATCCCGGGACAGAGACCTACGAGCAGTACTTC

clone size: many
D gene: NA
J gene: TRBJ1-2
V gene: TRBV20-1
CDR3 protein: CSARDEGRLYGYTF
CDR3 DNA: TGCAGTGCTAGAGATGAGGGGCGCCTCTATGGCTACACCTTC

clone size: many
D gene: TRBD1
J gene: TRBJ2-3
V gene: TRBV4-2
CDR3 protein: CASSQDSDRGAQDTQYF
CDR3 DNA: TGTGCCAGCAGCCAAGATTCGGACAGGGGAGCGCAAGATACGCAGTATTTT

clone size: many
D gene: NA
J gene: TRBJ1-1
V gene: TRBV14
CDR3 protein: CASSQSPGSYATMNTEAFF
CDR3 DNA: TGTGCCAGCAGCCAAAGCCCCGGGAGCTACGCTACTATGAACACTGAAGCTTTCTTT

clone size: many
D gene: TRBD1
J gene: TRBJ2-2
V gene: TRBV29-1
CDR3 protein: CSVVGGGGGELFF
CDR3 DNA: TGCAGCGTTGTAGGGGGCGGTGGCGGGGAGCTGTTTTTT

clone size: many
D gene: TRBD2
J gene: TRBJ2-1
V gene: TRBV12-3/TRBV12-4
CDR3 protein: CASRAGLAGWNEQFF
CDR3 DNA: TGTGCCAGCAGAGCTGGACTAGCGGGGTGGAATGAGCAGTTCTTC

clone size: many
D gene: NA
J gene: TRBJ2-7
V gene: TRBV12-3/TRBV12-4
CDR3 protein: CASSLFGPYEQYF
CDR3 DNA: TGTGCCAGCAGTCTTTTTGGACCCTACGAGCAGTACTTC

clone size: many
D gene: NA
J gene: TRBJ1-6
V gene: TRBV13
CDR3 protein: CASSLGPSDLHF
CDR3 DNA: TGTGCCAGCAGCTTAGGCCCTTCCGACCTCCACTTT

clone size: NA
D gene: NA
J gene: TRBJ2-7
V gene: TRBV4-3
CDR3 protein: CASSQDQGTEQYF
CDR3 DNA: TGCGCCAGCAGCCAAGACCAGGGCACCGAGCAGTACTTC

clone size: many
D gene: TRBD2
J gene: TRBJ2-1
V gene: TRBV4-1
CDR3 protein: CASSPGERGGNEQFF
CDR3 DNA: TGCGCCAGCAGCCCTGGGGAGCGGGGGGGAAATGAGCAGTTCTTC

clone size: many
D gene: TRBD2
J gene: TRBJ2-7
V gene: TRBV5-6
CDR3 protein: CASSVAGTTYEQYF
CDR3 DNA: TGTGCCAGCAGCGTGGCAGGGACTACCTACGAGCAGTACTTC

clone size: many
D gene: NA
J gene: TRBJ1-5
V gene: TRBV7-8
CDR3 protein: CASSLQGDSNQPQHF
CDR3 DNA: TGTGCCAGCAGCTTACAAGGGGATAGCAATCAGCCCCAGCATTTT

clone size: NA
D gene: NA
J gene: TRBJ1-5
V gene: TRBV19
CDR3 protein: CASSSVGSPQHF
CDR3 DNA: TGTGCCAGTAGTTCTGTCGGGTCGCCCCAGCATTTT

clone size: many
D gene: TRBD2
J gene: TRBJ2-5
V gene: TRBV20-1
CDR3 protein: CSARISGLAGGTQETQYF
CDR3 DNA: TGCAGTGCTAGGATCTCCGGACTAGCGGGGGGAACACAAGAGACCCAGTACTTC

clone size: many
D gene: TRBD1
J gene: TRBJ1-4
V gene: TRBV10-3
CDR3 protein: CAISRDSENEKLFF
CDR3 DNA: TGTGCCATCAGCCGGGACAGTGAAAATGAAAAACTGTTTTTT

clone size: many
D gene: NA
J gene: TRBJ2-7
V gene: TRBV20-1
CDR3 protein: CSARDLGGRVNYEQYF
CDR3 DNA: TGCAGTGCTAGAGATCTGGGAGGCAGGGTGAATTACGAGCAGTACTTC

clone size: many
D gene: NA
J gene: TRBJ1-1
V gene: TRBV5-6
CDR3 protein: CASSLAAGRTEAFF
CDR3 DNA: TGTGCCAGCAGCCTAGCCGCGGGACGGACTGAAGCTTTCTTT

clone size: many
D gene: NA
J gene: TRBJ1-1
V gene: TRBV10-1
CDR3 protein: CASSESRGAKDMNTEAFF
CDR3 DNA: TGCGCCAGCAGTGAGTCGAGGGGAGCAAAAGACATGAACACTGAAGCTTTCTTT

clone size: many
D gene: NA
J gene: TRBJ2-2
V gene: TRBV7-6
CDR3 protein: CASSLTYGELFF
CDR3 DNA: TGTGCCAGCAGCTTAACCTACGGGGAGCTGTTTTTT

clone size: many
D gene: NA
J gene: TRBJ1-2
V gene: TRBV6-5
CDR3 protein: CASSPQGTATYGYTF
CDR3 DNA: TGTGCCAGCAGTCCTCAAGGGACCGCAACCTATGGCTACACCTTC

clone size: many
D gene: TRBD1
J gene: TRBJ2-7
V gene: TRBV27
CDR3 protein: CASSFFGQGPYEQYF
CDR3 DNA: TGTGCCAGCAGTTTTTTTGGACAGGGGCCCTACGAGCAGTACTTC

clone size: many
D gene: NA
J gene: TRBJ1-1
V gene: TRBV7-9
CDR3 protein: CASRPRDGKNTEAFF
CDR3 DNA: TGTGCCAGCAGGCCAAGGGACGGGAAGAACACTGAAGCTTTCTTT